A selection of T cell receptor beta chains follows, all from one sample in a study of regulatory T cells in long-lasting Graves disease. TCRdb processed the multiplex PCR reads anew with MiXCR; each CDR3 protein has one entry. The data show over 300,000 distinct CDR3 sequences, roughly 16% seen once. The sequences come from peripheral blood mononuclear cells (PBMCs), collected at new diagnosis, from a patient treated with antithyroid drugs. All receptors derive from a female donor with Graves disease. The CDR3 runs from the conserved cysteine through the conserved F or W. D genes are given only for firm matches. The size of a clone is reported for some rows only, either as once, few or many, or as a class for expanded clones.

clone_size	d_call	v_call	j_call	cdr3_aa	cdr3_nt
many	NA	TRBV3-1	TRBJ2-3	CASSPTLAESTDTQYF	TGTGCCAGCAGCCCTACCCTGGCGGAAAGCACAGATACGCAGTATTTT
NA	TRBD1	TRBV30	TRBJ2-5	CAWSWTGQETQYF	TGTGCCTGGAGTTGGACAGGACAAGAGACCCAGTACTTC
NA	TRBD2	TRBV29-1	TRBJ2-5	CSVEDLGLAGVQETQYF	TGCAGCGTTGAAGATCTGGGGCTAGCGGGCGTGCAAGAGACCCAGTACTTC
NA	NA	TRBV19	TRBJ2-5	CASSDRRAREAQYF	TGTGCCAGTAGTGATAGGAGGGCCAGAGAGGCCCAGTACTTC
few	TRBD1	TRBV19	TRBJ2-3	CASTGQGFSGDTQYF	TGTGCCAGTACTGGACAGGGGTTTTCGGGAGATACGCAGTATTTT
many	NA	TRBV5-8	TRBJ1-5	CASSPENQPQHF	TGTGCCAGCAGCCCGGAAAATCAGCCCCAGCATTTT
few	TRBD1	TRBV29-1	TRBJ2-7	CSVFGLRQGSYEQYF	TGCAGCGTTTTTGGTCTGAGACAGGGATCCTACGAGCAGTACTTC
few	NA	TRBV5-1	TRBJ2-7	CASSLRDGDYEQYF	TGCGCCAGCAGCCTGCGGGACGGAGACTACGAGCAGTACTTC
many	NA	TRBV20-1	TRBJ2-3	CSARDYSGSGDTQYF	TGCAGTGCTAGAGATTATTCGGGTTCGGGTGATACGCAGTATTTT
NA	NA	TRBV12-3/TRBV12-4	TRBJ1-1	CASSPSTNTEAFF	TGTGCCAGCAGCCCCTCAACGAACACTGAAGCTTTCTTT
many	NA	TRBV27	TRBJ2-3	CASRSAGGSSTDTQYF	TGTGCCAGCAGGTCAGCCGGGGGATCTAGCACAGATACGCAGTATTTT
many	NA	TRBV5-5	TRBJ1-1	CASSLVGLENTEAFF	TGTGCCAGCAGCTTGGTAGGTTTGGAGAACACTGAAGCTTTCTTT
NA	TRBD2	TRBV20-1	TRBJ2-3	CSALTRLAGGGSDTQYF	TGCAGTGCTCTTACTAGACTAGCGGGAGGGGGCTCAGATACGCAGTATTTT
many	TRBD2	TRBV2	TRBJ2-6	CARTRGDGANVLTF	TGTGCCAGGACACGGGGGGATGGAGCCAACGTCCTGACTTTC
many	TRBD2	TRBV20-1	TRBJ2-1	CSARDPQRGDYNEQFF	TGCAGTGCTAGAGATCCCCAGCGGGGGGACTACAATGAGCAGTTCTTC
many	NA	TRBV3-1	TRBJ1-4	CASSQLQGTNEKLFF	TGTGCCAGCAGCCAACTACAGGGCACTAATGAAAAACTGTTTTTT
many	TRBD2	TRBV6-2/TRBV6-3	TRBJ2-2	CASSSRLAGYTGELFF	TGTGCCAGCAGCTCTCGACTAGCGGGCTACACCGGGGAGCTGTTTTTT
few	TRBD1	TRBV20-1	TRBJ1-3	CSARGPQGVRSGNTIYF	TGCAGTGCTAGAGGGCCCCAGGGGGTGCGCTCTGGAAACACCATATATTTT
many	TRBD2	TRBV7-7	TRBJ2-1	CASSLWPGLAGVHNEQFF	TGTGCTAGCAGCTTATGGCCGGGACTAGCGGGAGTCCACAATGAGCAGTTCTTC
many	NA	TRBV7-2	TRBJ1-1	CASSLSGTENTEAFF	TGTGCCAGCAGCTTATCCGGGACGGAGAACACTGAAGCTTTCTTT
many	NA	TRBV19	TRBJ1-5	CASTTYPREGYNQPQHF	TGTGCGAGTACTACCTATCCCAGGGAGGGCTACAATCAGCCCCAGCATTTT
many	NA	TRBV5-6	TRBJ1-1	CASRTGQSPMNTEAFF	TGTGCCAGCAGAACAGGACAGAGCCCCATGAACACTGAAGCTTTCTTT
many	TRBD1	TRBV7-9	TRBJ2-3	CASSSSTGTGSTDTQYF	TGTGCCAGCAGCTCCTCAACCGGGACAGGTAGCACAGATACGCAGTATTTT
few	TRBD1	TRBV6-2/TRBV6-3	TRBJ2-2	CASSYSSTGTGNGGELFF	TGTGCCAGCAGTTACTCCTCCACCGGGACAGGGAACGGCGGGGAGCTGTTTTTT
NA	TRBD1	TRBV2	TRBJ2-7	CASRSGRQGLHEQYF	TGTGCCAGCAGGAGCGGGCGACAGGGGTTACACGAGCAGTACTTC
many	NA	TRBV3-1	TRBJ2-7	CASSPPFGASTYEQYF	TGTGCCAGCAGCCCGCCCTTTGGGGCGTCGACCTACGAGCAGTACTTC
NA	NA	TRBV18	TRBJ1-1	CASSSTGTKNTEAFF	TGTGCCAGCTCATCTACCGGGACTAAAAACACTGAAGCTTTCTTT
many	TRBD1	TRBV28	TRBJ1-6	CASSAPGRGTYNSPLHF	TGTGCCAGCAGTGCGCCGGGCAGGGGGACCTATAATTCACCCCTCCACTTT
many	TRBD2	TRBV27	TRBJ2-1	CASSLSGLADSYNEQFF	TGTGCCAGCAGTTTATCGGGACTAGCGGACTCCTACAATGAGCAGTTCTTC
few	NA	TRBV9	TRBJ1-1	CASSVGVQLDTEAFF	TGTGCCAGCAGCGTAGGGGTTCAGTTAGACACTGAAGCTTTCTTT
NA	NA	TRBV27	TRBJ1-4	CASNPGHSKPTNEKLFF	TGTGCCAGCAACCCGGGACATTCCAAGCCAACTAATGAAAAACTGTTTTTT
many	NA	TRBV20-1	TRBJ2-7	CSARDWSSYEQYF	TGCAGTGCTAGAGATTGGTCCAGTTACGAGCAGTACTTC
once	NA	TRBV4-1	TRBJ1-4	CASSQVSRREKLFF	TGCGCCAGCAGCCAAGTTTCTCGGAGGGAAAAACTGTTTTTT
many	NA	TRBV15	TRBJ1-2	CATSRDIGGWGDGYTF	TGTGCCACCAGCAGAGATATCGGGGGCTGGGGGGACGGCTACACCTTC
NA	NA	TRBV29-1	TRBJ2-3	CSVVVKPADTQYF	TGCAGCGTTGTGGTGAAGCCCGCGGATACGCAGTATTTT
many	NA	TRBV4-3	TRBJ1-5	CASSQAVDGNQPQHF	TGCGCCAGCAGCCAGGCTGTGGACGGCAATCAGCCCCAGCATTTT
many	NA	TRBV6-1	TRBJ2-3	CASTLLGGTDTQYF	TGTGCCAGCACCCTATTAGGAGGCACAGATACGCAGTATTTT
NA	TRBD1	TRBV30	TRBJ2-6	CAWDRAGANVLTF	TGTGCCTGGGACAGGGCTGGGGCCAACGTCCTGACTTTC
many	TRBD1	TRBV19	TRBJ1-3	CASKRQGDRSGNTIYF	TGTGCCAGTAAAAGACAGGGCGATCGGTCTGGAAACACCATATATTTT
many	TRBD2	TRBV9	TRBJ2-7	CASSVASGLAGAEQYF	TGTGCCAGCAGCGTAGCTAGTGGACTAGCGGGAGCCGAGCAGTACTTC
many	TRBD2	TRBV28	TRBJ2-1	CASSYGLVSNEQFF	TGTGCCAGCAGTTATGGACTAGTTAGTAATGAGCAGTTCTTC
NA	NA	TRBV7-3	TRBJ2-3	CASSSGFGDTQYF	TGTGCCAGCAGCTCCGGATTCGGAGATACGCAGTATTTT
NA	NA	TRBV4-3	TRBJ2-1	CASSLEFSDEQFF	TGCGCCAGCAGCCTAGAGTTTAGCGATGAGCAGTTCTTC
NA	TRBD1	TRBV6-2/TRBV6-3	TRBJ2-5	CASVRGPWGETQYF	TGTGCCAGCGTAAGGGGGCCTTGGGGAGAGACCCAGTACTTC
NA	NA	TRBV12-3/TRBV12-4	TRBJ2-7	CATGERVYEQYF	TGTGCCACCGGGGAGCGGGTCTACGAGCAGTACTTC
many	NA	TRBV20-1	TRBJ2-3	CSAYDSRENTDTQYF	TGCAGTGCTTATGATTCCCGGGAGAACACAGATACGCAGTATTTT
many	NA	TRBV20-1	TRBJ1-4	CSARDWSTGREKLFF	TGCAGTGCTAGAGATTGGAGTACAGGGAGGGAAAAACTGTTTTTT
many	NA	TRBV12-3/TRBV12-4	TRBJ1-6	CASRLRRGGQRNSPLHF	TGTGCCAGCAGACTTAGGAGGGGGGGACAACGGAATTCACCCCTCCACTTT
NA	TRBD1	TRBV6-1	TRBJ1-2	CASSPRTGKEDGYTF	TGTGCCAGCAGCCCCAGGACAGGGAAAGAAGATGGCTACACCTTC
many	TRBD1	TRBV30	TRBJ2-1	CAWSGGQGNNEQFF	TGTGCCTGGAGTGGAGGACAGGGCAACAATGAGCAGTTCTTC
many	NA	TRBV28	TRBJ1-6	CASSLTEQGDNSPLHF	TGTGCCAGCAGTTTAACGGAGCAGGGCGATAATTCACCCCTCCACTTT